This T cell receptor beta chain was obtained from a study of blood T cell repertoires in COVID-19. Study background: COVID-19 samples from acute and convalescent phases originated in the United States, Italy and Spain.

Original handling: The authors estimated nucleated cell counts from reference gene primer amplification. Assay: immunoSEQ multiplex PCR; the TCRdb copy retains only in-frame clones and omits some. The V and J calls and clone size come from that table; D and trimming were worked out from the DNA. Here the sample spans hundreds of thousands of clones, 70% to 90% being singletons. V trimming: 5 bases; J trimming: 7 bases; junction bases outside the gene matches: 6. The germline CDR1 and CDR2 sequences are SNHLY and FYNNEI. The CDR3 length is 16 residues. The chain links TRBV2 to TRBJ2-1; 15 positions match TRBD2. Material: peripheral blood. The origin of this receptor is an elderly man with acute or convalescent COVID-19. CDR3 region: CASSHPGLAGGNEQFF. CDR3 nucleotide sequence: TGTGCCAGCAGTCACCCGGGACTAGCGGGAGGAAATGAGCAGTTCTTC. The entire variable domain, with the rest obtained from reference TRBV2 and TRBJ2-1, is as follows: EPEVTQTPSHQVTQMGQEVILRCVPISNHLYFYWYRQILGQKVEFLVSFYNNEISEKSEIFDDQFSVERPDGSNFTLKIRSTKLEDSAMYFCASSHPGLAGGNEQFFGPGTRLTVL.